The rows below give T cell receptor beta chains drawn from one sample of a study of blood T cell repertoires in COVID-19. Sequencing was performed with immunoSEQ multiplex PCR; in TCRdb, only in-frame clones are kept and a portion is missing. The sample lists more than 200,000 clones; around 80% were seen once. Sequencing was done on a sample of peripheral blood. The receptor source for this set is a woman in her forties or fifties with acute or convalescent COVID-19. Each CDR3 is given with its conserved first and last residue. The D gene is left open where the match is weak. The listing skips clone size in some rows; elsewhere it reads once, few, many or a size class.

abundance,j_gene,v_gene,d_gene,CDR3nt,CDR3aa
once,TRBJ2-3,TRBV24-1,-,TGTGCCACCTCTGCTCGGGCGGGATCAGATACGCAGTATTTT,CATSARAGSDTQYF
-,TRBJ2-7,TRBV3-1/TRBV3-2,TRBD2,TGTGCCAGCAGCCCCGGCGGGAGCCGTACCTACGAGCAGTACTTC,CASSPGGSRTYEQYF
-,TRBJ2-3,TRBV30,-,TGTGCCTGGAACCTTGGATATCGGGACACAGATACGCAGTATTTT,CAWNLGYRDTDTQYF
once,TRBJ2-3,TRBV7-3,-,TGTGCCAGCAGCTTAACAGCTACTGCTACCGATACGCAGTATTTT,CASSLTATATDTQYF
-,TRBJ2-3,TRBV5-4,TRBD2,TGTGCCAGCAGCTCTCGACTAGCGGGAGGTCCAGATACGCAGTATTTT,CASSSRLAGGPDTQYF
-,TRBJ2-5,TRBV11-2,-,TGTGCCAGCAGCTTGGGAGTAGGAGAGACCCAGTACTTC,CASSLGVGETQYF
-,TRBJ2-1,TRBV7-2,TRBD2,TGTGCCAGCAGCTCGCGGGGGACTAGCGGTTACAATGAGCAGTTCTTC,CASSSRGTSGYNEQFF
-,TRBJ1-2,TRBV7-2,-,TGTGCCAGCCTGACAGCGGGGAGAAACTATGGCTACACCTTC,CASLTAGRNYGYTF
-,TRBJ1-5,TRBV28,-,TGTGCCAGCAGCCGCCTTTGGGGCAGGAGCAATCAGCCCCAGCATTTT,CASSRLWGRSNQPQHF
-,TRBJ2-1,TRBV9,TRBD2,TGTGCCAGCAGCCCTCTAGGGACTAGCGGGAATGAGCAGTTCTTC,CASSPLGTSGNEQFF
-,TRBJ1-1,TRBV5-1,-,TGCGCCAGCAGCTCCACGACAGGATTGAACACTGAAGCTTTCTTT,CASSSTTGLNTEAFF
-,TRBJ2-3,TRBV29-1,TRBD2,TGCAGCGCTCAACGGACTAGCGGGGAGACAGATACGCAGTATTTT,CSAQRTSGETDTQYF
-,TRBJ2-7,TRBV25-1,TRBD1,TGTGCCAGCAGTGAACCAGGACAGGGATTTTACGAGCAGTACTTC,CASSEPGQGFYEQYF
-,TRBJ2-3,TRBV5-6,TRBD2,TGTGCCAGCAGCTTGGAGGGTTTCGCGGGAGTCCTCACAGATACGCAGTATTTT,CASSLEGFAGVLTDTQYF
-,TRBJ1-1,TRBV15,TRBD1,TGTGCCACCAGCCGGGACAGGGCTACGAACACTGAAGCTTTCTTT,CATSRDRATNTEAFF
-,TRBJ2-7,TRBV7-2,TRBD1,TGTGCCAGCAGCTCCGGAAGTAGGGGGCGGAGGGAGCAGTACTTC,CASSSGSRGRREQYF
-,TRBJ2-2,TRBV6-1,TRBD2,TGTGCCAGCAGTGATTTTACTAGCGGGAGTAGGAACACCGGGGAGCTGTTTTTT,CASSDFTSGSRNTGELFF
-,TRBJ2-1,TRBV10-2,TRBD2,TGCGCCAGCCTGTCCGAGCGGGGGAGCTCCTACAATGAGCAGTTCTTC,CASLSERGSSYNEQFF
-,TRBJ2-7,TRBV5-1,-,TGCGCCAGCAGCTTGGCGGGTCACGCGGCCTACGAGCAGTACTTC,CASSLAGHAAYEQYF
-,TRBJ1-1,TRBV28,-,TGTGCCAGCAGAGGGGCAGCGAACACTGAAGCTTTCTTT,CASRGAANTEAFF
once,TRBJ2-2,TRBV29-1,TRBD1,TGCAGCGTTGAAGGGCGGGCCGGGACAGGGAACACCGGGGAGCTGTTTTTT,CSVEGRAGTGNTGELFF
-,TRBJ2-3,TRBV7-3,TRBD2,TGTGCCAGCAGCAGAGCGGGAGGGCCTAGGGCAGATACGCAGTATTTT,CASSRAGGPRADTQYF
-,TRBJ2-7,TRBV2,TRBD1,TGTGCCAGCAGTGAAGGGACAGGGTGGGGCGAGCAGTACTTC,CASSEGTGWGEQYF
-,TRBJ2-5,TRBV5-1,-,TGCGCCAGCAGCTTGGTTCCGGGAGAGACCCAGTACTTC,CASSLVPGETQYF
-,TRBJ2-2,TRBV18,TRBD2,TGTGCCAGCTCACTCTTACTAGCGGAGAACACCGGGGAGCTGTTTTTT,CASSLLLAENTGELFF
-,TRBJ2-7,TRBV5-4,TRBD2,TGTGCCAGCAGCGTGGCGGGAGGGCCGCGCGAGCAGTACTTC,CASSVAGGPREQYF
-,TRBJ2-3,TRBV6-4,TRBD2,TGTGCCAGCAGTCAGAACGCGGGAGCAGATACGCAGTATTTT,CASSQNAGADTQYF
-,TRBJ2-5,TRBV19,TRBD1,TGTGCCAGTAGTATAGTTCCAGGGGGAGAGACCCAGTACTTC,CASSIVPGGETQYF
-,TRBJ1-2,TRBV2,-,TGTGCCAGCCGGGACAATCAACTGAGCGGCTACACCTTC,CASRDNQLSGYTF
-,TRBJ1-2,TRBV24-1,-,TGTGCCACCAGTGACGGGGGTACTAACTATGGCTACACCTTC,CATSDGGTNYGYTF
-,TRBJ2-2,TRBV2,-,TGTGCCAGCACCCAACCGGGGGGCCGGGGGGAGCTGTTTTTT,CASTQPGGRGELFF
-,TRBJ2-5,TRBV10-1,TRBD1,TGCGCCCGCGCAAGAGGAAAACAGGGGCCCCGCCACCAAGAGACCCAGTACTTC,CARARGKQGPRHQETQYF
-,TRBJ2-7,TRBV28,TRBD1,TGTGCCAGCAGTATCGGGACAGCGTCTTGGGTTGGCGAGCAGTACTTC,CASSIGTASWVGEQYF
once,TRBJ2-1,TRBV12-5,-,TGTGCTAGTGGTTTGACCCTAGCTGGCTCCTACAATGAGCAGTTCTTC,CASGLTLAGSYNEQFF
-,TRBJ2-7,TRBV6-5,TRBD1,TGTGCCAGCAAGGGACAGCTAAGCTCCTACGAGCAGTACTTC,CASKGQLSSYEQYF
-,TRBJ2-2,TRBV19,TRBD2,TGTGCCAGTAGTGCCAGGACTAGCGTCGGGGAGCTGTTTTTT,CASSARTSVGELFF
-,TRBJ1-1,TRBV5-1,TRBD1,TGCGCCAGCAGCTCCGGGACAGGGGGGTTCATGAACACTGAAGCTTTCTTT,CASSSGTGGFMNTEAFF
-,TRBJ1-6,TRBV13,-,TGTGCCAGCAGCTTAGGTCGGACCCCGGACAGTTTTTCACCCCTCCACTTT,CASSLGRTPDSFSPLHF
-,TRBJ2-3,TRBV24-1,TRBD2,TGTGCCACCAGTGATTCGCGACTAGCGGGAGATGGGGATACGCAGTATTTT,CATSDSRLAGDGDTQYF
-,TRBJ2-7,TRBV2,-,TGTGCCAGCAGTGCCGACAGCCTCGAGCAGTACTTC,CASSADSLEQYF
once,TRBJ2-5,TRBV7-8,TRBD2,TGTGCCAGCAGCTTATCAGCGGGAGGGCCCTCTTGGGAGACCCAGTACTTC,CASSLSAGGPSWETQYF
-,TRBJ2-1,TRBV5-1,-,TGCGCCAGCAGCTTCGATCCTAGTCACTACAATGAGCAGTTCTTC,CASSFDPSHYNEQFF